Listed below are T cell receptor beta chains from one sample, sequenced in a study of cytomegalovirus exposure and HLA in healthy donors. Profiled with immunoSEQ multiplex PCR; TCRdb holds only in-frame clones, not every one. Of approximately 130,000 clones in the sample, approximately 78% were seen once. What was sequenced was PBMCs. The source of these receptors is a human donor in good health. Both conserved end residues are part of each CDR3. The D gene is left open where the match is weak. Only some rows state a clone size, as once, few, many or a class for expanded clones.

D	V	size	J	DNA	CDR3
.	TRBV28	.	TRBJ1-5	TGTGCCAGCAGTACCAGGGAGCCCCAGCATTTT	CASSTREPQHF
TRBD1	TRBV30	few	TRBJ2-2	TGTGCCTGGAGTGTACAGGGGGCGCGCCGGGAGCTGTTTTTT	CAWSVQGARRELFF
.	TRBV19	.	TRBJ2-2	TGTGCCAGTAGTATTGGCAGGGCGGGAAACACCGGGGAGCTGTTTTTT	CASSIGRAGNTGELFF
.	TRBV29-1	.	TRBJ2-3	TGCAGCGTCTTTCCTACGGCTAGCGGCACAGATACGCAGTATTTT	CSVFPTASGTDTQYF
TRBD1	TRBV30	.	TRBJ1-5	TGTGCCTGGAGTCCCAGGGGGCGTAGCAATCAGCCCCAGCATTTT	CAWSPRGRSNQPQHF
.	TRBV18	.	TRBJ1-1	TGTGCCAGCTCACAGGCACAGGGAGGGTATGAAGCTTTCTTT	CASSQAQGGYEAFF
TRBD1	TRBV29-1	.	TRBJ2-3	TGCAGCGTTAGAGGGGGCCGCACAGATACGCAGTATTTT	CSVRGGRTDTQYF
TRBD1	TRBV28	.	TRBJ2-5	TGTGCCAGCACCTTACCGGGACAGGGTCTGGAGACCCAGTACTTC	CASTLPGQGLETQYF
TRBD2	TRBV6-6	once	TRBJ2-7	TGTGCCAGCAGTTTAGCGGGTAATAGTTACGAGCAGTACTTC	CASSLAGNSYEQYF
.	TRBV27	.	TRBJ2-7	TGTGCCAGCAGTTTTGCGGGACGGTCGGACGAGCAGTACTTC	CASSFAGRSDEQYF
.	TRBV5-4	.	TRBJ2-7	TGTGCCAGCAGCTTACCTGATTCGCGGGGCTACGAGCAGTACTTC	CASSLPDSRGYEQYF
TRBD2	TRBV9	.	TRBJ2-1	TGTGCCAGCAGCCCCAGCGGGAGAATGGGAGAGCAGTTCTTC	CASSPSGRMGEQFF
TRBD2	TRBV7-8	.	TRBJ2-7	TGTGCCAGCAGCTTAGCCCTAGCGGGGGGCTCCTACGAGCAGTACTTC	CASSLALAGGSYEQYF
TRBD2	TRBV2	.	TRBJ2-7	TGTGCCAGCAGTGGGTTACTAGCGGAACCATACGAGCAGTACTTC	CASSGLLAEPYEQYF
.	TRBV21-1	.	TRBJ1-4	TGTGCCAGCAGCAGCAGAAGGAAAAGGAAGGGTAGACAGGGGGCAGGGGAAAAACTGTTTTTT	CASSSRRKRKGRQGAGEKLFF
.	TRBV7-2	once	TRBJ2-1	TGTGCCAGCAGCCCCGGACAGCGAAGATACAATGAGCAGTTCTTC	CASSPGQRRYNEQFF
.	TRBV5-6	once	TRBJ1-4	TGTGCCAGCAGCTTGTACGGAGGGACCGTCTCTAATGAAAAACTGTTTTTT	CASSLYGGTVSNEKLFF
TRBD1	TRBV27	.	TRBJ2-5	TGTGCCAGCAGTTTATCCACAGGGGGCGGGGGAGAGACCCAGTACTTC	CASSLSTGGGGETQYF
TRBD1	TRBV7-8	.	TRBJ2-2	TGTGCCAGCAGCATGGGACAGGGAGGAACCGGGGAGCTGTTTTTT	CASSMGQGGTGELFF
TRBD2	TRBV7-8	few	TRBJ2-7	TGTGCCAGCAGCTTCGGCGGCGGGAGTGGCGACGAGCAGTACTTC	CASSFGGGSGDEQYF
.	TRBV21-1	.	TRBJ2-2	TGTGCCAGCAGCAGGGCTAGCGGGGGGGCTAATAACACCGGGGAGCTATTTTTT	CASSRASGGANNTGELFF
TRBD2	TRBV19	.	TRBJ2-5	TGTGCCAGTAGTATATGGACTAGCGGGGGGGAAGAGACCCAGTACTTC	CASSIWTSGGEETQYF
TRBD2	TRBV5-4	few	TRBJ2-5	TGTGCCAGCAGCCCGGTTTGGACTAGCGGAGCACAAGAGACCCAGTACTTC	CASSPVWTSGAQETQYF
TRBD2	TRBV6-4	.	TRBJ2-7	TGTGCCAGCAGTGAGAACCCTCTGGGAGGGACCAACTCCTACGAGCAGTACTTC	CASSENPLGGTNSYEQYF
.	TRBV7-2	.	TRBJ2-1	TGTGCCAGCAGCTTAGCGCTGGGGGGTTACAATGAGCAGTTCTTC	CASSLALGGYNEQFF
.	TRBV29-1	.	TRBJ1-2	TGCAGCGCCTTAGTCTCCGTCAGGCCGGGGGATGGCTACACCTTC	CSALVSVRPGDGYTF
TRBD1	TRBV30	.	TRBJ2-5	TGTGCCTGGAGTAGGGACAGAAAAGGGGAGACCCAGTACTTC	CAWSRDRKGETQYF
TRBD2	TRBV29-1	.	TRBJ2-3	TGCAGCGTTGACCCCCGCGGGGGGGCAGATACGCAGTATTTT	CSVDPRGGADTQYF
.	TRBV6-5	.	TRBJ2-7	TGTGCCAGCAGTTATGGGCCCGAGCAGTACTTC	CASSYGPEQYF
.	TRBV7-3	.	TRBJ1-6	TGTGCCAGCAGCCCTACAGGACTAGGTTCACCCCTCCACTTT	CASSPTGLGSPLHF
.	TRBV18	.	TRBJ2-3	TGTGCCAGCTCACCATTCGGGACAACTAGCACAGATACGCAGTATTTT	CASSPFGTTSTDTQYF
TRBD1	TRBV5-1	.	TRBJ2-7	TGCGCCAGCAGCTTGGCAGGGGGCAAATACGAGCAGTACTTC	CASSLAGGKYEQYF
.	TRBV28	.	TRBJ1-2	TGTGCCAGCAGGAACCCAGGTGATGGCTACACCTTC	CASRNPGDGYTF
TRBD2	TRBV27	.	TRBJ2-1	TGTGTGTTAGCGGGAGTCTACTCCTACAATGAGCAGTTCTTC	CVLAGVYSYNEQFF
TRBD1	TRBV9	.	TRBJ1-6	TGTGCCAGCAGCGTAGGTACAGGGGCTTCACCCCTCCACTTT	CASSVGTGASPLHF
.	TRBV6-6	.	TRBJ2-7	TGTGCCAGCAGACCGGGCGCTAACTTTGCGGGCGAGCAGTACTTC	CASRPGANFAGEQYF
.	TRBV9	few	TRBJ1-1	TGTGCCACCCAACGGTCGTTTGAAGCTTTCTTT	CATQRSFEAFF
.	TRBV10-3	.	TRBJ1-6	TGTGCCATCAGTGCCAGAGACTATTCACCCCTCCACTTT	CAISARDYSPLHF
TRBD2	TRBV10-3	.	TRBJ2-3	TGTGCCATTAGGGGAAGCGGGGGGCCAGATACGCAGTATTTT	CAIRGSGGPDTQYF
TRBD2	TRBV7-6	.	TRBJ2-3	TGTGCCAGCTTGCGGGAGTTCGGCACAGATACGCAGTATTTT	CASLREFGTDTQYF
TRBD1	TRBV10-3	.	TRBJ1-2	TGTGCCATCAGTCTGGACAGGGGAGCGGGCTACACCTTC	CAISLDRGAGYTF
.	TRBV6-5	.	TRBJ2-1	TGTGCCAGCAGTTACTCGCTCTTGGCAATCAATGAGCAGTTCTTC	CASSYSLLAINEQFF
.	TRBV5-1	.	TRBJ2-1	TGCGCCAGCAGCTTGGGTGGCGGTAACTACAATGAGCAGTTCTTC	CASSLGGGNYNEQFF
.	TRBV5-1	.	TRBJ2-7	TGCGCCAGCAGCTTTTCAGTGGGAGTTAACTACGAGCAGTACTTC	CASSFSVGVNYEQYF
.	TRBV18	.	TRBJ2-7	TGTGCCAGCTCACCGATCGTCGGTAGCACCACCTACGAGCAGTACTTC	CASSPIVGSTTYEQYF
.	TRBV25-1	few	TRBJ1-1	TGTGCCAGCTCCTGGGGTAGGGGCACTGAAGCTTTCTTT	CASSWGRGTEAFF
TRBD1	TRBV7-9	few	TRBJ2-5	TGTGCCAGCAGCTTGGGACAGTCCGTAACGGTCCAAGAGACCCAGTACTTC	CASSLGQSVTVQETQYF
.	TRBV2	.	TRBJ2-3	TGTGCCAGCATTACACGCGGGGACTCCTCTCCGGGGGCGCAGTATTTT	CASITRGDSSPGAQYF
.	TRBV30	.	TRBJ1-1	TGTGCCTGGAGCCCAAAGCGGACTGAAGCTTTCTTT	CAWSPKRTEAFF
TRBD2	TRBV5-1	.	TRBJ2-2	TGCGCCAGCAGCTTTAGACTAGCCACTATGAACACCGGGGAGCTGTTTTTT	CASSFRLATMNTGELFF
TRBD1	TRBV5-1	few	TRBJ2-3	TGCGCCAGCAGCCTAGGGACAGGGGGCTTCGTAGATACGCAGTATTTT	CASSLGTGGFVDTQYF
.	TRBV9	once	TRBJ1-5	TGTGCCAGCAGCGTAGATGGGGGGGATCAGCCCCAGCATTTT	CASSVDGGDQPQHF
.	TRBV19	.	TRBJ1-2	TGTGCCAGTACCACCGGACAGCTCTATGGCTACACCTTC	CASTTGQLYGYTF
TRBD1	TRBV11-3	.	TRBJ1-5	TGTGCCAGCAGCCTCAAGAACAGGGACAGGGAGGACCAGCCCCAGCATTTT	CASSLKNRDREDQPQHF
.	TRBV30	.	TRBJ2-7	TGTGCCTGGAAGTTGGCAGGGGGGAGCGAGCAGTACTTC	CAWKLAGGSEQYF